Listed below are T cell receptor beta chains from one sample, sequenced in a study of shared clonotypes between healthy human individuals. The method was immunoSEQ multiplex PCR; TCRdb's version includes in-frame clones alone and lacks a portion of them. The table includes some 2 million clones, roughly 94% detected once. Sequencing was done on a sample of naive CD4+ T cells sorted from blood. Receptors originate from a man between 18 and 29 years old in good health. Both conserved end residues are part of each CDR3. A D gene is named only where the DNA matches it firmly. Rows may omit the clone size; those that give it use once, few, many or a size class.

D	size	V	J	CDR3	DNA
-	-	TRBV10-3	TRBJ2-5	CAISEGQETQYF	TGTGCCATCAGTGAGGGCCAAGAGACCCAGTACTTC
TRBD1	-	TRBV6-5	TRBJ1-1	CASSRGLDTEAFF	TGTGCCAGTAGCAGGGGGCTTGACACTGAAGCTTTCTTT
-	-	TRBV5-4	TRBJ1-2	CASSSEPVFDGYTF	TGTGCCAGCAGTTCCGAGCCGGTTTTCGATGGCTACACCTTC
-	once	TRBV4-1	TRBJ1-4	CASSQDPAARTKLFF	TGCGCCAGCAGCCAAGATCCGGCAGCCCGTACCAAACTGTTTTTT
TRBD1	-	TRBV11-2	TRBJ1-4	CASSQGQGNEKLFF	TGTGCCAGCAGCCAGGGACAGGGAAATGAAAAACTGTTTTTT
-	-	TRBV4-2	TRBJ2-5	CASSQAGTAGQETQYF	TGTGCCAGCAGCCAAGCCGGGACCGCGGGACAAGAGACCCAGTACTTC
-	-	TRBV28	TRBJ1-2	CASSLSGNYGYTF	TGTGCCAGCAGTTTATCAGGGAACTATGGCTACACCTTC
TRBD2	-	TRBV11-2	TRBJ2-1	CASSFWSSGTSLDEQFF	TGTGCCAGCAGCTTCTGGAGTAGCGGGACGAGTCTTGATGAGCAGTTCTTC
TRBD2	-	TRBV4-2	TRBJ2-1	CASSQVHASGPYNEQFF	TGTGCCAGCAGCCAAGTTCACGCTAGCGGGCCCTACAATGAGCAGTTCTTC
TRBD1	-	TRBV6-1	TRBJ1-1	CASSDDRGRDFNTEAFF	TGTGCCAGCAGTGACGACAGGGGCCGTGACTTTAACACTGAAGCTTTCTTT
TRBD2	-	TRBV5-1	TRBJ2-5	CASSLLAGDQETQYF	TGCGCCAGCAGCTTGCTAGCGGGAGATCAAGAGACCCAGTACTTC
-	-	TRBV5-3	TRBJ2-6	CARSTGINSGANVLTF	TGTGCCAGAAGTACCGGGATCAACTCTGGGGCCAACGTCCTGACTTTC
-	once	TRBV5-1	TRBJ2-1	CASSSGSSYNEQFF	TGCGCCAGCAGCTCAGGGTCCTCCTACAATGAGCAGTTCTTC
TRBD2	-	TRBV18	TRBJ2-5	CASSPALADSPPYF	TGTGCCAGCTCCCCGGCACTAGCGGATTCCCCTCCGTACTTC
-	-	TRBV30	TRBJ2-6	CACYSGANVLTF	TGTGCCTGCTACTCTGGGGCCAACGTCCTGACTTTC
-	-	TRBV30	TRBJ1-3	CAWSVKGTSGNTIYF	TGTGCCTGGAGTGTAAAGGGGACCTCTGGAAACACCATATATTTT
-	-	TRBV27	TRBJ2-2	CASSYRETGELFF	TGTGCCAGCAGTTACAGGGAAACCGGGGAGCTGTTTTTT
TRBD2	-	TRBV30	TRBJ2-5	CAWSRSGGGWKTQYF	TGTGCCTGGAGTCGCAGCGGGGGCGGGTGGAAGACCCAGTACTTC
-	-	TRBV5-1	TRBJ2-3	CASNNGGPSDTQYF	TGCGCCAGCAATAACGGGGGCCCGTCAGATACGCAGTATTTT
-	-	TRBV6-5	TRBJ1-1	CASSYLRYTEAFF	TGTGCCAGCAGTTACTTGAGATACACTGAAGCTTTCTTT
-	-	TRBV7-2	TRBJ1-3	CASSSDGSSGNTIYF	TGTGCCAGCAGCTCCGACGGTAGCTCTGGAAACACCATATATTTT
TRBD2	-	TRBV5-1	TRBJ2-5	CASSFVERGDLETQYF	TGCGCCAGCAGCTTCGTCGAGCGGGGGGACCTAGAGACCCAGTACTTC
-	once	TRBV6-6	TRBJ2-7	CASSYGTISYEQYF	TGTGCCAGCAGTTACGGGACGATTTCCTACGAGCAGTACTTC
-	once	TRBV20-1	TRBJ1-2	CSSGERRGTF	TGCAGTTCCGGGGAACGGCGGGGAACCTTC
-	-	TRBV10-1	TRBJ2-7	CASSAGSTSSYEQYF	TGCGCCAGCAGTGCGGGCAGCACCTCCTCCTACGAGCAGTACTTC
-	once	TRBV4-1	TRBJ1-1	CASSQGRREAFF	TGCGCCAGCAGCCAAGGGCGGCGGGAAGCTTTCTTT
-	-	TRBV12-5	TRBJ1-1	CASAGDTEAFF	TGTGCTAGTGCCGGGGACACTGAAGCTTTCTTT
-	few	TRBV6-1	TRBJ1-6	CASTSTVGNSPLHF	TGTGCCAGCACTTCCACGGTGGGGAATTCACCCCTCCACTTT
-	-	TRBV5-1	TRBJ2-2	CASSSRLGDVGTGELFF	TGCGCCAGCAGCTCCCGGCTAGGGGACGTGGGAACCGGGGAGCTGTTTTTT
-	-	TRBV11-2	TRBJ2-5	CASSSQGQETQYF	TGTGCCAGCAGCTCCCAGGGTCAAGAGACCCAGTACTTC
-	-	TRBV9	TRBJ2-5	CASSILDSHQETQYF	TGTGCCAGCAGCATCCTGGACAGCCACCAAGAGACCCAGTACTTC
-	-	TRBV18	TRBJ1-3	CASSPTTGSGNTIYF	TGTGCCAGCTCACCTACTACAGGGTCTGGAAACACCATATATTTT
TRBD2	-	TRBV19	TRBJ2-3	CASSLRGGGTDTQYF	TGTGCCAGTAGTTTGCGGGGAGGGGGCACAGATACGCAGTATTTT
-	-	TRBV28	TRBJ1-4	CASSSPGGSNEKLFF	TGTGCCAGCAGTTCCCCCGGGGGTTCTAATGAAAAACTGTTTTTT
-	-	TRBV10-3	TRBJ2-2	CAISEGWGNTGELFF	TGTGCCATCAGTGAGGGTTGGGGGAACACCGGGGAGCTGTTTTTT
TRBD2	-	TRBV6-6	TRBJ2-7	CASSRNRGGTYEQYF	TGTGCCAGCAGTCGAAACCGGGGGGGCACCTACGAGCAGTACTTC
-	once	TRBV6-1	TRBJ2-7	CASSLEAGDYEQYF	TGTGCCAGCTCCTTAGAAGCCGGGGACTACGAGCAGTACTTC
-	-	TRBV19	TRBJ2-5	CASSIAAGVYQETQYF	TGTGCCAGTAGTATTGCGGCAGGGGTGTACCAAGAGACCCAGTACTTC
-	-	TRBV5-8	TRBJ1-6	CASSLGKGLYNSPLHF	TGTGCCAGCAGCTTGGGGAAGGGGCTCTATAATTCACCCCTCCACTTT
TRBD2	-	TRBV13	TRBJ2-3	CASSPTSGKTDTQYF	TGTGCCAGCAGCCCCACCAGCGGGAAAACAGATACGCAGTATTTT
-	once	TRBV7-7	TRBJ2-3	CASSFGATDTQYF	TGTGCTAGCAGCTTTGGAGCCACAGATACGCAGTATTTT
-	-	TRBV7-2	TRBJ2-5	CASSLGTIQETQYF	TGTGCCAGCAGCTTAGGTACCATTCAAGAGACCCAGTACTTC
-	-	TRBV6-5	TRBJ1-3	CASSYSGGVGNTIYF	TGTGCCAGCAGTTACTCGGGAGGGGTTGGAAACACCATATATTTT
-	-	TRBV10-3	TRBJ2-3	CAISESNRGDTQYF	TGTGCCATCAGTGAGTCAAATCGAGGAGATACGCAGTATTTT
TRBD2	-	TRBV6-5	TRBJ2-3	CASSYGTILADTQYF	TGTGCCAGCAGTTACGGGACTATCCTGGCAGATACGCAGTATTTT
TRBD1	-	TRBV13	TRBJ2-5	CASSKRQGVVETQYF	TGTGCCAGCAGCAAAAGACAGGGCGTGGTAGAGACCCAGTACTTC
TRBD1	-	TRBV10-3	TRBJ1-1	CAISAGQGAGNTEAFF	TGTGCCATCAGCGCCGGACAGGGGGCGGGGAACACTGAAGCTTTCTTT
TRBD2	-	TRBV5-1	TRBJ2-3	CASSQKTSGGAGTQYF	TGCGCCAGCAGCCAAAAAACTAGCGGGGGGGCCGGGACGCAGTATTTT
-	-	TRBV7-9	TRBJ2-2	CASSPPARANTGELFF	TGTGCCAGCAGCCCCCCAGCCCGCGCGAACACCGGGGAGCTGTTTTTT
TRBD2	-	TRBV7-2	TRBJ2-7	CASSTLAGEYEQYF	TGTGCCAGCAGCACACTAGCGGGGGAATACGAGCAGTACTTC
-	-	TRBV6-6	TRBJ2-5	CASSYRWLEETQYF	TGTGCCAGCAGTTACAGGTGGCTCGAGGAGACCCAGTACTTC
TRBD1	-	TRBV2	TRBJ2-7	CASTLGQAYEQYF	TGTGCCAGCACTCTTGGACAGGCCTACGAGCAGTACTTC
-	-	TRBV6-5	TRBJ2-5	CASSYSYQGTQETQYF	TGTGCCAGCAGTTACTCCTATCAGGGGACACAAGAGACCCAGTACTTC
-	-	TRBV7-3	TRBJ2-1	CASSFGGQYNEQFF	TGTGCCAGCAGCTTCGGGGGACAATACAATGAGCAGTTCTTC
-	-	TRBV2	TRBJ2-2	CASSRDIANTGELFF	TGTGCCAGCAGCCGGGACATTGCGAACACCGGGGAGCTGTTTTTT
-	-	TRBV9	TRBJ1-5	CASSASGSSLPQHF	TGTGCCAGCAGCGCATCGGGGAGCAGTCTGCCCCAGCATTTT
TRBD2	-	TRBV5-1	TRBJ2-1	CASSLVPSGGSSYNEQFF	TGCGCCAGCAGCTTGGTTCCCAGCGGGGGGAGCTCCTACAATGAGCAGTTCTTC